The sequence of this T cell receptor (beta chain) was determined in a study of blood T cells in healthy people across ages. Study-wide points: Long-lived donors exceeded aged donors in naive CD4+ cells and diversity. Unsorted PBMCs ruled out conclusive naive versus antigen-experienced comparison. In these data, TCR beta diversity tracked strongly with naive T cell percentage.

A second about 6 to 12 cycle PCR used barcoded and J-beta primers. TCRdb passed the 5' RACE reads through MiXCR, listing each CDR3 protein once. Of 1,800,000 or so distinct CDR3 sequences detected, roughly two fifths appear once; the ten largest clones hold approximately 22%. This clonotype has only a few counts. Its antigen remains unidentified. The germline V gene has CDR1 DFQATT and CDR2 SNEGSKA (reference sequence). V shed 6 bases, J shed 4 bases, and the junction held 3 bases outside the gene matches. CDR3 length: 14 amino acids. This TCR was sampled from a human donor in good health. Specimen: blood. The chain couples TRBV20-1 to TRBJ2-3; 14 bases match TRBD2. CDR3 protein: CSAGLAGGADTQYF. Written as DNA, the CDR3 is TGCAGTGCCGGACTAGCGGGAGGAGCAGATACGCAGTATTTT.